These 32 T cell receptor beta chains were all obtained from the same sample, sequenced in a study of blood T cell repertoires in COVID-19 (dated by TCRdb to 2019 to 2021). Receptors were amplified or captured by the immunoSEQ multiplex PCR assay. TCRdb took this table from immuneACCESS and kept in-frame rearrangements with V and J called. Such tables lack part of the clones; where checked against another copy, unresolved V genes explain under half of the gap, and the rest is unexplained. The sample table contains some 30,000 clones; only one count was recorded for approximately 85% of them. Around 30% of the sample lies in the top ten. Sequenced: peripheral blood. Every receptor here comes from a woman aged 80 or over with COVID-19, enrolled during active disease.

This chain connects TRBV4-2 to TRBJ2-1, with 8 bases aligning to TRBD1. Germline CDR1 LGHNA, CDR2 YNFKEQ. V lost 0 bases to trimming and J lost 3 bases; unmatched junction nucleotides: 4. The CDR3 extends over 16 amino acids. This CDR3 is CASSQERTGYYNEQFF. CDR3 coding DNA: TGTGCCAGCAGCCAAGAGAGGACAGGGTACTACAATGAGCAGTTCTTC.

The V call is TRBV15, the J call TRBJ1-4, with D maybe TRBD1 (6 bases). The CDR3 has 14 residues. Germline CDR1 reads LNHNV; CDR2 reads YYDKDF (reference sequence). V shed 4 bases and J shed 5 bases, with 11 bases lying between them. CDR3 DNA: TGTGCCACCAGCATAGGGGGACGGAATGAAAAACTGTTTTTT. The encoded protein is CATSIGGRNEKLFF.

This chain's CDR3 is CASRGQGANIQYF. CDR3 nucleotides: TGTGCCAGCAGGGGACAGGGGGCCAACATTCAGTACTTC. The V and J genes are TRBV2 and TRBJ2-4; 12 nucleotides line up with TRBD1. The CDR3 covers 13 residues. V was clipped by 6 bases and J by 7 bases; unmatched bases: 1. The germline CDR1 and CDR2 sequences are SNHLY and FYNNEI.

The V call is TRBV7-2, the J call TRBJ2-3, with 9 bases aligning to TRBD2. V trimming: 1 base; J trimming: 4 bases; junction bases outside the gene matches: 6. This CDR3 spans 16 amino acids. Germline V gene data show CDR1 as SGHTA and CDR2 as FQGNSA. The CDR3 region is CASSLVVAGVADTQYF. In DNA form, the CDR3 reads TGTGCCAGCAGCTTAGTGGTAGCGGGGGTTGCAGATACGCAGTATTTT.

The V gene is TRBV5-1, the J gene TRBJ2-7; TRBD2 aligns across 8 bases. This CDR3 region has 14 residues. After removal of 4 bases from V and 7 bases from J, the junction contained 10 bases not matched to a gene. CDR1 is SGHRS and CDR2 is YFSETQ in the germline V gene. DNA of the CDR3: TGCGCCAGCAGCATATCGGGGGGGCCGATTGAGCAGTACTTC. This translates into CASSISGGPIEQYF.

The CDR3 nucleotides read TGTGCCAGCAGCTTAGGGCAGGGCTATTCACCCCTCCACTTT. It specifies CASSLGQGYSPLHF. The chain employs TRBV11-2 and TRBJ1-6; weak D call: TRBD1 (5 bases). The CDR3 sequence is 14 residues long. V lost 1 base and J 8 bases, leaving 9 bases between the germline ends. Germline CDR1 SGHAT, CDR2 FQNNGV.

The J gene is TRBJ1-1, the V gene TRBV19, with a weak D call TRBD1 (5 bases). Trimming took off 5 bases at V and 5 bases at J, with 21 bases between the two ends. The germline gives CDR1 LNHDA, CDR2 SQIVND (reference sequence). This CDR3 spans 16 amino acids. The CDR3 is CASSPRQTSVGTEAFF. In nucleotides, the CDR3 is TGTGCCAGTAGTCCCCGACAGACCTCTGTTGGGACTGAAGCTTTCTTT.

The J gene is TRBJ2-2, the V gene TRBV3-1 (or the pseudogene TRBV3-2); 9 positions agree with TRBD1. V lost 5 bases, J lost 4 bases, and 5 bases stayed unmatched. Per germline, CDR1 LGHDT and CDR2 YNNKEL (reference sequence). The CDR3 consists of 15 residues. CDR3 nucleotides: TGTGCCAGCAGCTTACGGACAGGGGTCACCGGGGAGCTGTTTTTT. This encodes CASSLRTGVTGELFF.

This chain joins TRBV27 and TRBJ1-6; possible D gene TRBD1, 6 bases. Looked up from germline, CDR1 is MNHEY and CDR2 is SMNVEV (reference sequence). The CDR3 loop spans 18 amino acids. This CDR3 reads CEGSRGLPSGESNSPLHF. The CDR3, as DNA: TGTGAGGGATCCAGGGGTCTCCCTAGTGGCGAAAGTAATTCACCCCTCCACTTT.

This chain uses TRBV5-1 with TRBJ1-1; 10 bases agree with TRBD1. CDR3 length: 16 amino acids. With 2 bases clipped from V and 0 bases from J, the junction kept 4 bases outside the gene matches. The germline CDR1 and CDR2 sequences are SGHRS and YFSETQ. The CDR3 reads CASSLGGTGVNTEAFF. CDR3 bases: TGCGCCAGCAGCTTAGGTGGGACAGGGGTGAACACTGAAGCTTTCTTT.

The rearrangement joins TRBV18 to TRBJ1-2; 7 nucleotides agree with TRBD1. The ends lost 2 bases at V and 7 bases at J; junction bases unmatched: 7. Germline assignment: CDR1 KGHSH and CDR2 LQKENI. The CDR3 contains 14 residues. CDR3 DNA sequence: TGTGCCAGCTCACCAACCGACAGGGTCACTGGCTACACCTTC. This encodes CASSPTDRVTGYTF.

V is TRBV5-1 and J is TRBJ1-3; 7 nucleotides match TRBD1. The V gene's germline CDR1 is SGHRS and CDR2 YFSETQ. This CDR3 spans 15 amino acids. V gave up 6 bases and J gave up 1 base; unmatched junction bases: 7. The CDR3 here is CASTSTGVSGNTIYF. The CDR3 nucleotides are TGCGCCAGCACCTCCACAGGGGTATCTGGAAACACCATATATTTT.

The J gene is TRBJ2-3, the V gene TRBV29-1; tentatively, D is TRBD1 (6 bases). The CDR3 length is 13 residues. Looked up from germline, CDR1 is SQVTM and CDR2 is ANQGSEA. Trimming removed 1 base from V and 7 bases from J, with 12 bases in between. The CDR3 loop is CSVEGDRTNTQYF. The CDR3 DNA follows: TGCAGCGTTGAAGGCGACAGGACCAATACGCAGTATTTT.

The rearrangement links TRBV6-2 or TRBV6-3 to TRBJ1-5; no firm D call. Trimming cost V 4 bases and J 4 bases, with 11 bases left between them. Looked up from germline, CDR1 is MNHEY and CDR2 is SVGEGT. This CDR3 region has 14 residues. This CDR3 reads CASSLLRGNQPQHF. CDR3 sequence (DNA): TGTGCCAGCAGTTTACTCCGCGGTAATCAGCCCCAGCATTTT.

This chain connects TRBV15 to TRBJ2-7; D is unresolved. The germline V gene has CDR1 LNHNV and CDR2 YYDKDF (reference sequence). Trimming took off 1 base at V and 2 bases at J, with 18 bases between the two ends. This CDR3 region has 17 residues. The CDR3 here is CATSRVRQATITYEQYF. The DNA of the CDR3 is TGTGCCACCAGCAGAGTCCGCCAGGCCACGATCACCTACGAGCAGTACTTC.

V usage is TRBV30 and J usage is TRBJ1-2; the D is unclear. V was pared by 4 bases and J by 5 bases, with 20 bases between. The CDR3 is 15 residues long. CDR1 is GTSNPN and CDR2 is SVGIG in the germline V gene (reference sequence). DNA for the CDR3: TGTGCCTGGAAGAGCCCCTCCGAAGTGACTTATGGCTACACCTTC. Encoded protein: CAWKSPSEVTYGYTF.

Comment on this clone: A junction boundary mismatches the germline segment, possibly from a read error. This chain uses TRBV9 with TRBJ1-6, with TRBD1 matching over 9 bases. Germline V gene data show CDR1 as SGDLS and CDR2 as YYNGEE. CDR3 size: 18 residues. The CDR3 region has the DNA TGTGCCCGCAGCGCCGGGGGGGGACAGGGATTTAGTAATTCACCCCTCCACTTT. Residues: CARSAGGGQGFSNSPLHF.

The chain recombines TRBV29-1 with TRBJ2-7; D might be TRBD2 (6 bases). The V gene's germline CDR1 is SQVTM and CDR2 ANQGSEA. V lost 7 bases to trimming and J lost 5 bases, with 18 bases between them. This CDR3 has 13 amino acids. The CDR3 here is CSASRDRGDEQYF. In DNA, the CDR3 is TGCAGCGCCTCGCGGGATAGGGGCGACGAGCAGTACTTC.

The chain carries TRBV19 and TRBJ2-5, with 10 nucleotides matching TRBD2. Trimming took 7 bases from V and 1 from J; bases not matched to a gene: 6. The CDR3 extends over 15 amino acids. Germline V gene sequence: CDR1 LNHDA, CDR2 SQIVND (reference sequence). The CDR3, as DNA: TGTGCCAGTAAGGCTAGCGGGGGCCCCCAAGAGACCCAGTACTTC. Encoded protein: CASKASGGPQETQYF.

The rearrangement joins TRBV15 to TRBJ2-7; tentative D call: TRBD1 (6 bases). CDR3 length: 16 amino acids. Trimming shortened V by 2 bases and J by 1 base, and 15 bases separated the two germline ends. Germline V gene sequence: CDR1 LNHNV, CDR2 YYDKDF (reference sequence). The CDR3 nucleotides read TGTGCCACCAGCAGACCTACAGGGAAGCGGTCCTACGAGCAGTACTTC. It translates to CATSRPTGKRSYEQYF.

The chain has TRBV12-5 and TRBJ2-5; D is possibly TRBD2 (6 bases). The germline V gene has CDR1 LGHNT and CDR2 FRNRAP. Trimming cost V 7 bases and J 2 bases, with 17 bases left between them. The CDR3 is 15 residues long. For the CDR3, the DNA is TGTGCTAGTGCCCACTGGAGGGGAAAACAAGAGACCCAGTACTTC. This gives the protein CASAHWRGKQETQYF.

The rearrangement links TRBV19 to TRBJ1-2; 8 bases agree with TRBD1. Germline CDR1 is LNHDA and CDR2 is SQIVND (reference sequence). The CDR3 contains 15 residues. Trimming cost V 5 bases and J 2 bases; bases outside gene matches: 7. CDR3 residues: CASSHSGGRNYGYTF. CDR3 DNA sequence: TGTGCCAGTAGTCACTCAGGGGGCCGGAACTATGGCTACACCTTC.

The chain couples TRBV24-1 to TRBJ2-5; TRBD2 agrees at 15 bases. The CDR3 consists of 14 residues. Germline V gene lookup returns CDR1 KGHDR and CDR2 SFDVKD. Germline trimming cut 9 bases from V and 4 bases from J; bases unmatched to any gene: 2. The CDR3: CATRTSGGGETQYF. In nucleotides, the CDR3 is TGTGCCACCCGGACTAGCGGGGGGGGAGAGACCCAGTACTTC.

This clone was recorded a few times. This chain joins TRBV27 and TRBJ1-6; D ambiguous. Trimming took off 1 base at V and 7 bases at J, with 8 bases between the two ends. The germline gives CDR1 MNHEY, CDR2 SMNVEV (reference sequence). The CDR3 is 14 residues long. The CDR3 here is CASSLLQPNSPLHF. The CDR3 DNA sequence: TGTGCCAGCAGTTTATTACAGCCCAATTCACCCCTCCACTTT.

The rearrangement uses TRBV4-2 and TRBJ2-3; 10 bases align to TRBD2. This CDR3 comprises 17 residues. The V and J ends lost 7 bases and 3 bases, in that order; junction bases with no gene match: 13. Germline lookup yields CDR1 LGHNA and CDR2 YNFKEQ. CDR3 nucleotides: TGTGCCAGCACCTCGAGCGGGGGGGGTAGGGGGACAGATACGCAGTATTTT. Its translation: CASTSSGGGRGTDTQYF.

The rearrangement uses TRBV6-5 and TRBJ2-1; tentative D call: TRBD1 (7 bases). The CDR3 loop spans 14 amino acids. V was cut by 6 bases and J by 0 bases, with 9 bases left in between. Germline V gene sequence: CDR1 MNHEY, CDR2 SVGAGI. CDR3 loop: CASRRDSSYNEQFF. DNA of the CDR3: TGTGCCAGCAGGCGGGACAGCTCCTACAATGAGCAGTTCTTC.

V gene TRBV6-5 combines with J gene TRBJ1-2; a weak D match, TRBD1 (5 bases). The germline V gene has CDR1 MNHEY and CDR2 SVGAGI. V was cut by 4 bases and J by 5 bases, with 14 bases left in between. This CDR3 spans 14 amino acids. CDR3 amino acids: CASSFLSGPYGYTF. The CDR3 bases are TGTGCCAGCAGTTTCTTGTCAGGGCCTTATGGCTACACCTTC.

This clone is a singleton in its sample. This sequence joins TRBV7-2 and TRBJ2-2, with 16 bases identical to TRBD2. The CDR3 runs to 19 residues. J gave up 6 bases and V 0 bases, and 7 bases lay outside the gene matches. Germline V gene lookup returns CDR1 SGHTA and CDR2 FQGNSA. CDR3 sequence: CASSLAPGLAGGSSGELFF. The CDR3 DNA follows: TGTGCCAGCAGCTTAGCCCCGGGACTAGCGGGGGGGTCGTCCGGGGAGCTGTTTTTT. The full variable domain, its missing parts supplied by reference TRBV7-2 and TRBJ2-2, is GAGVSQSPSNKVTEKGKDVELRCDPISGHTALYWYRQSLGQGLEFLIYFQGNSAPDKSGLPSDRFSAERTGGSVSTLTIQRTQQEDSAVYLCASSLAPGLAGGSSGELFFGEGSRLTVL.

J is TRBJ1-1 and V is TRBV6-5; 8 nucleotides align to TRBD1. Germline lookup yields CDR1 MNHEY and CDR2 SVGAGI. This CDR3 has 14 amino acids. Germline trimming cut 4 bases from V and 5 bases from J; bases unmatched to any gene: 6. The CDR3, as DNA: TGTGCCAGCAGTTTCGGACAGGGATGGACTGAAGCTTTCTTT. Its protein is CASSFGQGWTEAFF.

This chain uses TRBV10-3 with TRBJ1-4; 8 bases line up with TRBD1. The CDR3 extends over 14 amino acids. V lost 4 bases and J lost 6; bases outside the gene matches: 4. Per germline, CDR1 ENHRY and CDR2 SYGVKD. The CDR3 sequence: CAISVGQGYEKLFF. CDR3 DNA: TGTGCCATCAGTGTTGGACAGGGTTATGAAAAACTGTTTTTT.

As for this clone: One junction end disagrees with the germline gene, perhaps due to a read error. V usage is TRBV7-7 and J usage is TRBJ2-5, with unresolved D. CDR1 and CDR2 from the germline V gene are SSHAT and FNYEAQ (reference sequence). The CDR3 is made up of 14 amino acids. CDR3 sequence reads: CASSPRPSIETQYF. The CDR3 DNA reads as TGTGCTAGCAGCCCCCGCCCTAGTATAGAGACCCAGTACTTC.

The chain joins TRBV19 to TRBJ1-3; D gene unclear. CDR1 LNHDA and CDR2 SQIVND come from the germline V gene (reference sequence). V was clipped by 11 bases and J by 6 bases, with 8 bases between them. This CDR3 comprises 10 residues. The CDR3 loop reads CASPLNTIYF. CDR3 coding DNA: TGTGCCTCCCCTTTAAACACCATATATTTT.